The source of this T cell receptor beta chain is a study of Tregs in tolerant kidney transplant recipients. Profiling relied on immunoSEQ multiplex PCR, and the TCRdb table lists in-frame clones only, not all of them. The data show about 66,000 clones, over 85% seen once. The sample consisted of CD8+ T cells from blood, taken before the transplant. The receptor comes from a human donor who received a combined kidney and bone marrow transplant.

The CDR3: CASSPENRGTEAFF. DNA for the CDR3: TGTGCCAGCAGCCCCGAAAACAGGGGCACTGAAGCTTTCTTT. J is TRBJ1-1 and V is TRBV13; TRBD1 matches 7 bases. CDR3 length: 14 amino acids. The V segment lost 5 bases and the J segment 4 bases; nucleotides outside the gene matches: 7. Looked up from germline, CDR1 is PRHDT and CDR2 is FYEKMQ (reference sequence).